This T cell receptor beta chain derives from a study of blood T cells in healthy people across ages. Study observations and caveats: Per million T cells, the diversity of TCR beta decreased roughly linearly as age advanced.

Donation came from healthy Caucasian individuals in Russia who were aged roughly 6 to 95. The authors ran a second PCR of about 6 to 11 cycles using a sample-barcoded 5' primer and a J-beta primer mix. Through a template-switch adaptor with 12 random nucleotides, each cDNA molecule received a tag. One entry per CDR3 protein results from TCRdb running MiXCR on the 5' RACE reads. Counted here are about 1.6 million distinct CDR3 sequences, roughly 32% occurring once; the ten biggest clones make up about 11%. Of note for this clonotype: The target antigen is unknown.

This receptor was obtained from a woman aged 30 to 39 in good health. Source material: blood.

The CDR3 DNA sequence: TGTGCCTGGAGTGTTCGTGGCGCAGATACGCAGTATTTT. This translates into CAWSVRGADTQYF. The rearrangement uses TRBV30 and TRBJ2-3; D ambiguous. The CDR3 runs to 13 residues. Germline CDR1 and CDR2: GTSNPN and SVGIG (reference sequence). Trimming took off 0 bases at V and 4 bases at J, with 8 bases between the two ends.